Listed here are 21 T cell receptor beta chains from one sample, sequenced in a study of radiotherapy plus CTLA-4 blockade in lung cancer. Using immunoSEQ multiplex PCR, the repertoire was profiled, and TCRdb retains in-frame clones only, with some absent. This sample has about 28,000 clones, with 70% to 80% found just once. This sample comprised peripheral blood, obtained from a patient treated with radiotherapy plus ipilimumab. These receptors all come from a human donor with non-small cell lung cancer that progressed on radiotherapy plus ipilimumab.

The chain uses TRBV2 and TRBJ2-7; TRBD1 aligns across 10 bases. The J segment lost 6 bases and the V segment lost 4 bases, leaving 3 bases of the junction unmatched. CDR3 size: 13 residues. Germline CDR1 is SNHLY and CDR2 is FYNNEI. The CDR3 reads CASSVDRGGEQYF. For the CDR3, the DNA is TGTGCCAGCAGTGTGGACAGGGGGGGCGAGCAGTACTTC. The whole variable domain, filled in from reference TRBV2 and TRBJ2-7, reads EPEVTQTPSHQVTQMGQEVILRCVPISNHLYFYWYRQILGQKVEFLVSFYNNEISEKSEIFDDQFSVERPDGSNFTLKIRSTKLEDSAMYFCASSVDRGGEQYFGPGTRLTVT.

This chain joins TRBV10-3 and TRBJ2-7; tentatively, D is TRBD2 (5 bases). The V gene's germline CDR1 is ENHRY and CDR2 SYGVKD. V gave up 8 bases and J gave up 5 bases, with 16 bases separating them. CDR3 length equals 13 residues. CDR3 in amino acids: CAIRPEVGNEQYF. The CDR3 DNA follows: TGTGCCATCCGTCCGGAGGTGGGAAACGAGCAGTACTTC.

This chain uses TRBV28 with TRBJ1-4; D gene ambiguous. The CDR3 is made up of 13 amino acids. V lost 3 bases, J lost 8 bases, and 10 bases lay in between. Germline lookup yields CDR1 MDHEN and CDR2 SYDVKM. The CDR3 reads CASSFGLEEKLFF. CDR3 DNA: TGTGCCAGCAGTTTCGGGTTAGAAGAAAAACTGTTTTTT.

This rearrangement joins TRBV5-4 to TRBJ2-5, with TRBD2 matching over 8 bases. The CDR3 runs 14 residues. V shed 3 bases, J shed 3 bases, and the junction held 4 bases outside the gene matches. Germline V CDR1 and CDR2: SGHNT, YYREEE (reference sequence). DNA for the CDR3: TGTGCCAGCAGCTCGGGGGGGCAGAAAGAGACCCAGTACTTC. This codes for CASSSGGQKETQYF.

This clone has a handful of counts. The chain combines TRBV7-2 with TRBJ2-7, with D hard to call. V was shortened by 2 bases and J by 6 bases, with 5 bases between the two germline ends. The CDR3 extends over 11 amino acids. Germline CDR1 is SGHTA and CDR2 is FQGNSA. The CDR3 loop is CASSLTSEQYF. The CDR3 nucleotides are TGTGCCAGCAGCTTAACCTCCGAGCAGTACTTC.

A word on this clone: Other nucleotide sequences in the sample specify the same CDR3. J is TRBJ1-1 and V is TRBV6-1; D is undetermined. In germline, CDR1 is MNHNS, CDR2 SASEGT. V dropped 1 base and J dropped 1 base, with 13 bases sitting between them. The CDR3 has 16 residues. The CDR3 nucleotides read TGTGCCAGCAGTGAAGGGTGGGCACCATCGAACACTGAAGCTTTCTTT. This codes for CASSEGWAPSNTEAFF.

The chain couples TRBV2 to TRBJ2-7; 11 bases fit TRBD1. The length of the CDR3 is 15 residues. Germline V gene data show CDR1 as SNHLY and CDR2 as FYNNEI. V was pared by 4 bases and J by 6 bases, with 8 bases of the junction left unmatched. CDR3 residues: CASSGRDRGTVEQYF. In nucleotides, the CDR3 is TGTGCCAGCAGTGGGAGGGACAGGGGGACAGTCGAGCAGTACTTC.

This sequence joins TRBV5-1 and TRBJ1-5; D unresolved. This CDR3 spans 15 amino acids. CDR1 is SGHRS, CDR2 YFSETQ, per germline. Trimming removed 4 bases at V and 0 bases at J, with 11 bases between. CDR3 nucleotides: TGCGCCAGCAGCGCGGACGGGTATAGCAATCAGCCCCAGCATTTT. This codes for CASSADGYSNQPQHF.

The J gene is TRBJ1-3, the V gene TRBV9; D is uncertain. The germline V and J ends were trimmed by 0 bases and 4 bases, with 5 bases remaining between them. This CDR3 is 13 amino acids long. CDR1 and CDR2 (germline): SGDLS, YYNGEE. CDR3 region: CASSVVPGNTIYF. In DNA, the CDR3 is TGTGCCAGCAGCGTAGTCCCCGGAAACACCATATATTTT.

The rearrangement links TRBV5-1 to TRBJ2-1, with 7 bases aligning to TRBD1. The CDR3 consists of 16 residues. After removal of 0 bases from V and 7 bases from J, the junction contained 10 bases not matched to a gene. From germline, CDR1 is SGHRS and CDR2 YFSETQ. CDR3 sequence: CASSLVGDRALNEQFF. CDR3 nucleotides: TGCGCCAGCAGCTTGGTGGGTGACAGGGCGTTGAATGAGCAGTTCTTC.

The chain couples TRBV4-1 to TRBJ2-3; a possible D gene is TRBD1 (5 bases). Trimming took off 0 bases at V and 6 bases at J, with 13 bases between the two ends. CDR3 length: 15 residues. CDR1 is MGHRA and CDR2 is YSYEKL in the germline V gene. CDR3 sequence reads: CASSQDMSTVDTQYF. CDR3 DNA: TGCGCCAGCAGCCAAGATATGTCGACAGTTGATACGCAGTATTTT.

This CDR3 is CASTIAGDTDTQYF. The CDR3 region has the DNA TGTGCCAGCACGATAGCGGGAGACACAGATACGCAGTATTTT. The rearrangement links TRBV2 to TRBJ2-3; TRBD2 matches at 9 bases. V lost 7 bases to trimming and J lost 2 bases; unmatched junction nucleotides: 4. The CDR3 length is 14 residues. Germline CDR1 reads SNHLY; CDR2 reads FYNNEI. The full variable domain, its missing parts supplied by reference TRBV2 and TRBJ2-3, is EPEVTQTPSHQVTQMGQEVILRCVPISNHLYFYWYRQILGQKVEFLVSFYNNEISEKSEIFDDQFSVERPDGSNFTLKIRSTKLEDSAMYFCASTIAGDTDTQYFGPGTRLTVL.

This clone was counted a single time. The CDR3 is CASSFFSGNQPQHF. The CDR3 DNA is TGTGCCAGCAGTTTCTTTTCTGGCAATCAGCCCCAGCATTTT. The V gene is TRBV28, the J gene TRBJ1-5; D remains ambiguous. The CDR3 extends over 14 amino acids. The germline CDR1 and CDR2 sequences are MDHEN and SYDVKM. V was pared by 3 bases and J by 2 bases, with 8 bases between.

The chain couples TRBV4-1 to TRBJ2-5; 7 nucleotides match TRBD1. The DNA end is more similar to TRBJ2-7, so the J call may be wrong. The CDR3 is 15 residues long. Germline CDR1 is MGHRA and CDR2 is YSYEKL. The CDR3 reads CASSQGRQGEDEQYF. The CDR3 nucleotides are TGCGCCAGCAGCCAAGGCCGACAGGGTGAGGACGAGCAGTACTTC.

The V call is TRBV28, the J call TRBJ1-1; 9 bases match TRBD1. There are 15 residues in the CDR3. Looked up from germline, CDR1 is MDHEN and CDR2 is SYDVKM. V lost 6 bases and J lost 10; bases outside the gene matches: 15. This CDR3 is CASRTGTGRMSVAFF. CDR3 nucleotides: TGTGCCAGCAGAACCGGGACAGGGAGGATGTCTGTAGCTTTCTTT.

The V gene is TRBV28, the J gene TRBJ2-7; the match to TRBD1 covers 7 bases. The germline CDR1 and CDR2 sequences are MDHEN and SYDVKM. This CDR3 is built from 12 residues. After removal of 6 bases from V and 6 bases from J, the junction contained 5 bases not matched to a gene. Here the CDR3 DNA reads TGTGCCAGCAGCACAACAGGGGTCGAGCAGTACTTC. Its translation: CASSTTGVEQYF.

This clone was observed once. The chain couples TRBV5-4 to TRBJ1-2; D possibly corresponds to TRBD1 (6 bases). Germline V gene lookup returns CDR1 SGHNT and CDR2 YYREEE (reference sequence). V shed 4 bases and J shed 2 bases, with 9 bases lying between them. This CDR3 has 13 residues. The DNA for the CDR3 is TGTGCCAGCAGCCCCAGGGGCAACTATGGCTACACCTTC. Amino acids: CASSPRGNYGYTF.

In this sample, this clone turned up once. The V gene is TRBV7-9, the J gene TRBJ1-3; D is possibly TRBD1 (6 bases). Trimming shortened V by 3 bases and J by 11 bases, and 11 bases separated the two germline ends. The CDR3 totals 12 residues. Germline V gene data show CDR1 as SEHNR and CDR2 as FQNEAQ (reference sequence). In DNA form, the CDR3 reads TGTGCCAGCAGCTTCTCCGGGGGCCCCATATATTTT. It is translated as CASSFSGGPIYF.

V gene TRBV4-1 combines with J gene TRBJ1-1; unclear D gene. Trimming pared 2 bases from V and 3 bases from J, leaving 16 bases between. Germline loops: CDR1 MGHRA, CDR2 YSYEKL. This CDR3 spans 16 amino acids. CDR3: CASSQITGLLDTEAFF. As DNA, the CDR3 is TGCGCCAGCAGCCAAATAACGGGTCTCTTGGACACTGAAGCTTTCTTT.

This clone appeared once. The chain uses TRBV27 and TRBJ2-2; possible D gene TRBD1, 6 bases. There are 13 residues in the CDR3. Germline V gene lookup returns CDR1 MNHEY and CDR2 SMNVEV (reference sequence). The V end lost 8 bases, the J end lost 3 bases, and 10 bases lay between the germline ends. The CDR3 spells CASATGYTGELFF. In DNA, the CDR3 is TGTGCCAGCGCCACAGGGTACACCGGGGAGCTGTTTTTT.

This clone has only a few counts. V gene TRBV13 combines with J gene TRBJ2-1; TRBD2 matches at 9 bases. This CDR3 comprises 16 residues. From germline, CDR1 is PRHDT and CDR2 FYEKMQ (reference sequence). V lost 2 bases and J lost 10; bases outside the gene matches: 12. The CDR3 DNA is TGTGCCAGCAGCTTACCCAGACTAGCGGATGAGGGGGAGCAGTTCTTC. Translating it yields CASSLPRLADEGEQFF.